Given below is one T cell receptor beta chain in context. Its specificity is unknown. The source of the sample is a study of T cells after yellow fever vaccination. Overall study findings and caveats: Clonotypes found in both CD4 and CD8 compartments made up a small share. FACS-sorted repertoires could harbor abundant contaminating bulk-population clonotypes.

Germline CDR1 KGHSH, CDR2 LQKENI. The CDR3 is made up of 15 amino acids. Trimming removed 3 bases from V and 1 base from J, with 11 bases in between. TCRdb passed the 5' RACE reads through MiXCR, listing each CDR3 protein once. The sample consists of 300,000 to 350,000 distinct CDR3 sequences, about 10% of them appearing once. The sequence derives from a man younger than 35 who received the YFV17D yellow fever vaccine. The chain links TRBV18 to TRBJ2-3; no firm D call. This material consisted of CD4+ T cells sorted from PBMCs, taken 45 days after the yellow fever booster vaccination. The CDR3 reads CASSPSQVGTDTQYF. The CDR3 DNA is TGTGCCAGCTCACCCTCCCAGGTGGGCACAGATACGCAGTATTTT.